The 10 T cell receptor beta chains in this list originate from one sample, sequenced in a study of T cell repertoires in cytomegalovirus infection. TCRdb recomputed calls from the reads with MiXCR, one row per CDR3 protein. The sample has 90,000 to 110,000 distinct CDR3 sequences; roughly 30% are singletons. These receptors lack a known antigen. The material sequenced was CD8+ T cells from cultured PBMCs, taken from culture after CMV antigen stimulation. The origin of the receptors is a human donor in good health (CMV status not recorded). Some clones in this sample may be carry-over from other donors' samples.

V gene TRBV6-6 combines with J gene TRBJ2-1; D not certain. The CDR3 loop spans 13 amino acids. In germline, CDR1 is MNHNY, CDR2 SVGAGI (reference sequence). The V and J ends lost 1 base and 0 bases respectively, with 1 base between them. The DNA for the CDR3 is TGTGCCAGCAGTTACTACTCCTACAATGAGCAGTTCTTC. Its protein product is CASSYYSYNEQFF.

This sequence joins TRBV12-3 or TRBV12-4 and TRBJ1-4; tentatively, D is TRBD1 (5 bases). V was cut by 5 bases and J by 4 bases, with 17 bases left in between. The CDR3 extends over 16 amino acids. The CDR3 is CASSPEGSLYNEKLFF. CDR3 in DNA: TGTGCCAGCAGTCCTGAGGGGAGCCTATATAATGAAAAACTGTTTTTT.

This CDR3 is CATSKVTGSQETQYF. Written as DNA, the CDR3 is TGTGCCACCAGCAAGGTGACAGGATCACAAGAGACCCAGTACTTC. V usage is TRBV15 and J usage is TRBJ2-5, with D perhaps TRBD1 (6 bases). Deletions cut 4 bases from V and 2 bases from J, with 14 bases between. The CDR3 totals 15 residues. Germline assignment: CDR1 LNHNV and CDR2 YYDKDF (reference sequence).

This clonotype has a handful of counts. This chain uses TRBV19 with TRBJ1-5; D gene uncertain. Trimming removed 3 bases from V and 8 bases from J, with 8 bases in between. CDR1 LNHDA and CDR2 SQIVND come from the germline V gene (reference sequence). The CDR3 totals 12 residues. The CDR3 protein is CASSMPGEPQHF. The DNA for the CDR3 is TGTGCCAGTAGTATGCCTGGGGAGCCCCAGCATTTT.

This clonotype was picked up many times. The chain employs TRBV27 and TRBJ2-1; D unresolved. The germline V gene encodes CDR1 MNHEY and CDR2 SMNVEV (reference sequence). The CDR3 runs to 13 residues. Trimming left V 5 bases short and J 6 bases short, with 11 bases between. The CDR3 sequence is CASSPFPRNEQFF. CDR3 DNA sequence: TGTGCCAGCAGTCCATTCCCTCGCAATGAGCAGTTCTTC.

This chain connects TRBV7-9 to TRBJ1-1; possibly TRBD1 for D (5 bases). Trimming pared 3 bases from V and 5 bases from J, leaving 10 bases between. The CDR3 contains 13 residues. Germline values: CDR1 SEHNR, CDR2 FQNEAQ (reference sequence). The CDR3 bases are TGTGCCAGCAGCTTTGGGGGGGAGACTGAAGCTTTCTTT. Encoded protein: CASSFGGETEAFF.

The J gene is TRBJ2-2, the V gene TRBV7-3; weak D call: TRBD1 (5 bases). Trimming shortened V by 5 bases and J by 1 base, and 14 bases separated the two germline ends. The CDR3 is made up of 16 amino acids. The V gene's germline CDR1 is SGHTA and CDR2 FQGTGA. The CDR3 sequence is CASSPWNRQNTGELFF. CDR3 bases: TGTGCCAGCAGCCCCTGGAACAGGCAGAACACCGGGGAGCTGTTTTTT.

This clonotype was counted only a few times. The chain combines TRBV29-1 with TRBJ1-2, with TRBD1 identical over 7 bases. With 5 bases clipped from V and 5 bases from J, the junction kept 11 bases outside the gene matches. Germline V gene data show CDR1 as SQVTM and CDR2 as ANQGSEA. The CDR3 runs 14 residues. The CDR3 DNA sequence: TGCAGCGTTAATCGGGACAGCGACGTTTATGGCTACACCTTC. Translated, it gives CSVNRDSDVYGYTF.

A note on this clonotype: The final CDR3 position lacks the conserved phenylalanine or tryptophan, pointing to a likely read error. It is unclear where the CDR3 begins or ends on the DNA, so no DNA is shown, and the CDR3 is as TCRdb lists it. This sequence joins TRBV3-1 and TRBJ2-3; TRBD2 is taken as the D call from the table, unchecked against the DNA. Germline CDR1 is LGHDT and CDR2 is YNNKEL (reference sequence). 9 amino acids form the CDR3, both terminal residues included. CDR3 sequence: CASSQVAFL.

CDR3 in amino acids: CASTILVGPHKNIQYF. In nucleotides, the CDR3 is TGTGCCAGCACCATACTAGTGGGGCCACACAAAAACATTCAGTACTTC. V gene TRBV7-3 combines with J gene TRBJ2-4, with D perhaps being TRBD1 or TRBD2 (5 bases each). Between the trimmed V and J ends, which lost 7 bases and 3 bases, there was a span of 19 bases. Germline V lookup: CDR1 SGHTA, CDR2 FQGTGA. The CDR3 contains 16 residues.